The 20 T cell receptor beta chains below all came from one sample that was sequenced in a study of T cells in Graves' hyperthyroidism and ophthalmopathy. Researchers took RNA transcripts and amplified the TCR beta CDR3 regions from them. The HTBI set primed first-round TCR CDR3 RT-PCR. TCRdb used MiXCR to reprocess the multiplex PCR reads, holding one entry per CDR3 protein. The sample consists of more than 450,000 distinct CDR3 sequences, 11% to 15% of them appearing once. Sequencing was done on a sample of blood. The receptors originated from a woman in her thirties or forties with Graves' hyperthyroidism.

This clonotype was seen at least ten times. The chain is built from TRBV12-3 or TRBV12-4 and TRBJ2-2, with TRBD1 identical over 7 bases. CDR3 length: 17 amino acids. V dropped 5 bases and J dropped 1; count of bases not matched to a gene: 10. The CDR3 DNA sequence: TGTGCCAGCAGTCGTAACTGGGACAGACAGAACACCGGGGAGCTGTTTTTT. Translating gives CASSRNWDRQNTGELFF.

This clonotype was counted many times. The V and J genes are TRBV7-2 and TRBJ2-5, with D perhaps matching TRBD2 (6 bases). With 4 bases removed from V and 5 bases from J, the gap between germline ends came to 11 bases. This CDR3 contains 13 residues. Germline V gene sequence: CDR1 SGHTA, CDR2 FQGNSA. The CDR3 nucleotides are TGTGCCAGCAGCTCTGCACGGGGGGAGACCCAGTACTTC. Its translation is CASSSARGETQYF.

In its sample, this clonotype was seen a few times. The V call is TRBV29-1, the J call TRBJ1-2; TRBD1 matches 11 bases. This CDR3 contains 14 residues. Germline loops: CDR1 SQVTM, CDR2 ANQGSEA. The V gene end was trimmed by 3 bases and the J gene end by 6 bases; junction bases not matched to a gene: 6. CDR3 in DNA: TGCAGCGTTGACGGGACAGGGGGAAGTAATGGCTACACCTTC. Protein: CSVDGTGGSNGYTF. Full variable domain (remainder filled in from reference TRBV29-1 and TRBJ1-2): SAVISQKPSRDICQRGTSLTIQCQVDSQVTMMFWYRQQPGQSLTLIATANQGSEATYESGFVIDKFPISRPNLTFSTLTVSNMSPEDSSIYLCSVDGTGGSNGYTFGSGTRLTVV.

Many counts were recorded for this clonotype. This sequence joins TRBV2 and TRBJ2-5; perhaps TRBD1 as D (5 bases). Germline CDR1 SNHLY, CDR2 FYNNEI. V lost 10 bases, J lost 1 base, and 16 bases lay in between. The CDR3 length is 14 residues. In nucleotides, the CDR3 is TGTGCCATCCAAATACAGGATTCCCAAGAGACCCAGTACTTC. It is translated as CAIQIQDSQETQYF.

Note on this clonotype: Being one base from a much bigger clone, this may be a read error. The gene calls are TRBV10-2 and TRBJ2-1; TRBD2 matches 9 bases. In germline, CDR1 is WSHSY, CDR2 SAAADI. CDR3 length equals 17 residues. As DNA, the CDR3 is TGCGCCAGCAGGACCAGCGGGAGGTTCTGGTCCTACAATGAGCGGTTCTTC. Its translation: CASRTSGRFWSYNERFF.

This clonotype has a count of ten or more. The chain employs TRBV19 and TRBJ2-2, with D unclear. CDR3 length: 13 amino acids. Germline V gene sequence: CDR1 LNHDA, CDR2 SQIVND (reference sequence). V was shortened by 2 bases and J by 1 base, with 2 bases between the two germline ends. CDR3 residues: CASSIQNTGELFF. In DNA form, the CDR3 reads TGTGCCAGTAGTATACAGAACACCGGGGAGCTGTTTTTT.

This clonotype was seen only a few times. This sequence joins TRBV29-1 and TRBJ1-1; D is unclear. The V end was cut by 1 base, the J end by 0 bases, with 9 bases between. CDR3 length equals 14 residues. Germline V gene sequence: CDR1 SQVTM, CDR2 ANQGSEA. This CDR3 reads CSVEASGMNTEAFF. CDR3 DNA sequence: TGCAGCGTTGAAGCGAGCGGTATGAACACTGAAGCTTTCTTT. Combining the CDR3 with reference TRBV29-1 and TRBJ1-1 gives the whole variable domain SAVISQKPSRDICQRGTSLTIQCQVDSQVTMMFWYRQQPGQSLTLIATANQGSEATYESGFVIDKFPISRPNLTFSTLTVSNMSPEDSSIYLCSVEASGMNTEAFFGQGTRLTVV.

The sample holds many counts of this clonotype. This sequence joins TRBV28 and TRBJ2-2; 8 bases map to TRBD1. V lost 8 bases and J lost 5; bases outside the gene matches: 13. This CDR3 spans 16 amino acids. The germline V gene encodes CDR1 MDHEN and CDR2 SYDVKM. In nucleotides, the CDR3 is TGTGCCAGCGGAACCTGGACAGGGTGGAAGACCGGGGAGCTGTTTTTT. This codes for CASGTWTGWKTGELFF.

This clonotype was counted only a few times. The chain recombines TRBV5-6 with TRBJ2-7, with 7 bases lining up with TRBD1. The CDR3 consists of 15 residues. V shed 3 bases, J shed 3 bases, and the junction held 9 bases outside the gene matches. The V gene's germline CDR1 is SGHDT and CDR2 YYEEEE. In nucleotides, the CDR3 is TGTGCCAGCAGCTCATTCAGGGGGAGCGGCTACGAGCAGTACTTC. Translating it yields CASSSFRGSGYEQYF.

This clonotype was found a few times. The chain is built from TRBV20-1 and TRBJ2-7, with D possibly TRBD2 on 6 matching bases. CDR1 and CDR2 from the germline V gene are DFQATT and SNEGSKA (reference sequence). The CDR3 contains 14 residues. V was clipped by 0 bases and J by 3 bases, with 12 bases between them. The CDR3 sequence is CSARDVSGNYEQYF. The CDR3 DNA reads as TGCAGTGCTAGAGATGTTAGCGGAAACTACGAGCAGTACTTC.

This clonotype has just a few counts. A much larger clone lies one base from this, so it may be a read error. The V gene is TRBV12-3 or TRBV12-4, the J gene TRBJ2-5; perhaps D is TRBD1 or TRBD2 (6 bases each). CDR3 size: 12 residues. Between the trimmed V and J ends, which lost 6 bases and 4 bases, there was a span of 9 bases. The CDR3 loop reads CASRGGGETQYF. CDR3 in DNA: TGTGCCAGCAGGGGGGGCGGAGAGACCCAGTACTTC.

This clonotype occurred many times. The V gene is TRBV20-1, the J gene TRBJ2-7; D not resolved. Germline V CDR1 and CDR2: DFQATT, SNEGSKA (reference sequence). Trimming removed 0 bases from V and 7 bases from J, with 13 bases in between. The CDR3 consists of 13 residues. The CDR3 DNA sequence: TGCAGTGCTAGAGATGTAGGGCCGTGGGAGCAGTACTTC. It is translated as CSARDVGPWEQYF.

In its sample, this clonotype was seen a few times. The CDR3 DNA follows: TGTGCCAGCAGTTCATGGGACGGTCCAGAACAGTACTTC. Amino acids: CASSSWDGPEQYF. The V and J genes are TRBV28 and TRBJ2-7, with D possibly being TRBD1 or TRBD2 (5 bases each). CDR3 length: 13 residues. Germline loops: CDR1 MDHEN, CDR2 SYDVKM. Trimming pared 4 bases from V and 10 bases from J, leaving 17 bases between. The entire variable domain, with the rest obtained from reference TRBV28 and TRBJ2-7, is as follows: DVKVTQSSRYLVKRTGEKVFLECVQDMDHENMFWYRQDPGLGLRLIYFSYDVKMKEKGDIPEGYSVSREKKERFSLILESASTNQTSMYLCASSSWDGPEQYFGPGTRLTVT.

There are many counts of this clonotype. The chain couples TRBV28 to TRBJ2-3, with 7 bases identical to TRBD2. The V gene end was trimmed by 3 bases and the J gene end by 7 bases; junction bases not matched to a gene: 4. CDR3 size: 13 residues. Germline V gene data show CDR1 as MDHEN and CDR2 as SYDVKM. CDR3 bases: TGTGCCAGCAGTTTGAGCGGGGTGCATACGCAGTATTTT. Translation gives CASSLSGVHTQYF.

This clonotype was detected many times. This chain connects TRBV7-2 to TRBJ2-7, with 9 positions matching TRBD1. The V gene end was trimmed by 9 bases and the J gene end by 10 bases; junction bases not matched to a gene: 10. Germline V gene lookup returns CDR1 SGHTA and CDR2 FQGNSA. The CDR3 runs 12 residues. CDR3 DNA sequence: TGTGCCAGTGCGCGGGACAGGGCGGGTCAGTACTTC. Translating gives CASARDRAGQYF.

This clonotype turned up a few times. The chain joins TRBV10-2 to TRBJ2-7; no clear D gene. Germline V lookup: CDR1 WSHSY, CDR2 SAAADI. This CDR3 spans 12 amino acids. The V gene lost 2 bases and the J gene lost 2 bases, with 4 bases spanning the gap. The CDR3 DNA reads TGCGCCAGCAGTGAGATGGCCTACGAGCAGTACTTC. Its protein is CASSEMAYEQYF.

This clonotype was found a few times. Compared with germline, one end of the junction differs, possibly owing to a read error. The chain employs TRBV6-9 and TRBJ2-5; D gene ambiguous. The CDR3 loop spans 14 amino acids. Germline CDR1 MNHGY, CDR2 SVAAGI. CDR3 bases: TGTGCCAGCAGTTCCCAGGCTTACCAAGGGACCCAGTACTTC. As protein: CASSSQAYQGTQYF.

This clonotype turned up a few times. The genes are TRBV28 and TRBJ2-2; D might be TRBD1 (5 bases). This CDR3 comprises 13 residues. V was pared by 6 bases and J by 6 bases, with 11 bases between. Germline CDR1 and CDR2: MDHEN and SYDVKM. The CDR3, as DNA: TGTGCCAGCAGCCCAGTGGGGCCCGGGGAGCTGTTTTTT. Residues: CASSPVGPGELFF. The entire variable domain, with the rest obtained from reference TRBV28 and TRBJ2-2, is as follows: DVKVTQSSRYLVKRTGEKVFLECVQDMDHENMFWYRQDPGLGLRLIYFSYDVKMKEKGDIPEGYSVSREKKERFSLILESASTNQTSMYLCASSPVGPGELFFGEGSRLTVL.

This clonotype was seen at least ten times. This chain's CDR3 is CASSIQTSGVSYEQYF. The CDR3, as DNA: TGTGCCAGCAGCATCCAGACTAGCGGGGTCTCCTACGAGCAGTACTTC. The chain is built from TRBV11-2 and TRBJ2-7; the match to TRBD2 covers 11 bases. J was trimmed by 0 bases and V by 5 bases; bases with no gene match: 6. CDR3 length: 16 residues. Looked up from germline, CDR1 is SGHAT and CDR2 is FQNNGV.

This clonotype was seen at least ten times. The chain links TRBV5-1 to TRBJ2-7; no definite D call. V lost 0 bases and J 2 bases, leaving 9 bases between the germline ends. The CDR3 length is 14 residues. Germline values: CDR1 SGHRS, CDR2 YFSETQ. The CDR3 here is CASSLARDPYEQYF. The CDR3 DNA reads TGCGCCAGCAGCTTGGCGAGAGACCCCTACGAGCAGTACTTC.